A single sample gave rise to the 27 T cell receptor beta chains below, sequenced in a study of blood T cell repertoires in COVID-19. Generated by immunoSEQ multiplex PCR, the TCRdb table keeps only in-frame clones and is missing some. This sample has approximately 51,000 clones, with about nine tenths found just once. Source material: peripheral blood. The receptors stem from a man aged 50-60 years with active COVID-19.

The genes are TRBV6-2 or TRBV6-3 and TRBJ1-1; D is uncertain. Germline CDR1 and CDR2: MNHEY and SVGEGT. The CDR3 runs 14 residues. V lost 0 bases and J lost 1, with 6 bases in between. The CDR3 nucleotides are TGTGCCAGCAGTTACTCGGCAGGGAACACTGAAGCTTTCTTT. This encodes CASSYSAGNTEAFF.

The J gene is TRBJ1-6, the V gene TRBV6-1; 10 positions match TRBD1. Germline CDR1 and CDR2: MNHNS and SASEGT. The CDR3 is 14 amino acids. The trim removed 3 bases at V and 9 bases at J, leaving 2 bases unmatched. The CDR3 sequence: CASSEGQGSSPLHF. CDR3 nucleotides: TGTGCCAGCAGTGAGGGACAGGGGAGTTCACCCCTCCACTTT.

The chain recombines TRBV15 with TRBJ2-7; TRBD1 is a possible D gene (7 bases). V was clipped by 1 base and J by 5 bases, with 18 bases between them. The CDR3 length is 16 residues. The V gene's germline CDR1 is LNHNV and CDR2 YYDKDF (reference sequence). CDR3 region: CATSRGGAGGSDEQYF. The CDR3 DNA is TGTGCCACCAGCAGAGGTGGGGCAGGGGGGTCCGACGAGCAGTACTTC.

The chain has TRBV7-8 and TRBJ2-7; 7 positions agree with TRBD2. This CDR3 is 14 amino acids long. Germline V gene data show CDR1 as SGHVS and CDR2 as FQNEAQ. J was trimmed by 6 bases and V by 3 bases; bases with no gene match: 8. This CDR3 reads CASSFGGSSSEQYF. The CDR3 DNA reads TGTGCCAGCAGCTTCGGGGGGTCCAGTAGCGAGCAGTACTTC.

In DNA, the CDR3 is TGTGCCAGCAGTGCAACAGGGGGCGAAGCTTTCTTT. Protein: CASSATGGEAFF. V gene TRBV12-3 or TRBV12-4 combines with J gene TRBJ1-1, with 9 nucleotides matching TRBD1. V shed 5 bases, J shed 8 bases, and the junction held 3 bases outside the gene matches. The CDR3 runs 12 residues.

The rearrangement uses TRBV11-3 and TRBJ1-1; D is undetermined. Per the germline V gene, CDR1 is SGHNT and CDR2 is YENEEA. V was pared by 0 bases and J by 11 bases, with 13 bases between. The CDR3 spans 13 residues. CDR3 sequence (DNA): TGTGCCAGCAGCTTAGATGGAGATTCGGCCGCTTTCTTT. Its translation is CASSLDGDSAAFF.

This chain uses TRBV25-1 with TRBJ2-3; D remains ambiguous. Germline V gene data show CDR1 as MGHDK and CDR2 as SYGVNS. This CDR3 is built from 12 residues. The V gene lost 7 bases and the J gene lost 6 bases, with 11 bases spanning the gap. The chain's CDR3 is CASKDRGDTQYF. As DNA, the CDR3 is TGTGCCAGCAAAGACCGAGGCGATACGCAGTATTTT.

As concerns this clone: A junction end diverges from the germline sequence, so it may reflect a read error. The CDR3 region has the DNA TGCAGCATTGACAGGGGCAATCAGCCCCAGCATTTT. The encoded protein is CSIDRGNQPQHF. This chain connects TRBV29-1 to TRBJ1-5; TRBD1 matches at 7 bases. The length of the CDR3 is 12 residues. Per germline, CDR1 SQVTM and CDR2 ANQGSEA.

The CDR3 bases are TGTGCCAGCAGCCCCTTAAGAGCGGGAGACTCCGGGGAGCTGTTTTTT. As protein: CASSPLRAGDSGELFF. The V and J genes are TRBV14 and TRBJ2-2; TRBD2 matches at 8 bases. CDR1 is SGHDN, CDR2 FVKESK, per germline. The CDR3 has 16 amino acids. The V segment lost 4 bases and the J segment 6 bases; nucleotides outside the gene matches: 10.

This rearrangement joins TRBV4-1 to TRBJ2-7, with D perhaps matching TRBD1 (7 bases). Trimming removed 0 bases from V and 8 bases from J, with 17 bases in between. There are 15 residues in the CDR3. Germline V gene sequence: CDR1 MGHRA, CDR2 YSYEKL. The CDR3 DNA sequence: TGCGCCAGCAGCCAAGATCCACAGGGGAGGTCGAAGCAGTACTTC. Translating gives CASSQDPQGRSKQYF.

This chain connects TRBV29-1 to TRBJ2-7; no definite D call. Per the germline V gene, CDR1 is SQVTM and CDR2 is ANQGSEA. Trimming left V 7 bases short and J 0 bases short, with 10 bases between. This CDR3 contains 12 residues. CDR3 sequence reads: CSALGSSYEQYF. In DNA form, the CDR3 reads TGCAGCGCCCTGGGCAGCTCCTACGAGCAGTACTTC.

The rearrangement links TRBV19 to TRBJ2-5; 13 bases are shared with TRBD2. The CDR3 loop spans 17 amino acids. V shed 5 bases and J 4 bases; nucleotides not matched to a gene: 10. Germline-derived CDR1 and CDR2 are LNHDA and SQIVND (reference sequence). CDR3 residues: CASSFGLAGERRETQYF. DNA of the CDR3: TGTGCCAGTAGTTTCGGACTAGCGGGAGAGCGGAGAGAGACCCAGTACTTC.

CDR3 sequence reads: CASSLDSIGGQFF. The CDR3 DNA sequence: TGCGCCAGCAGCTTGGACTCAATTGGAGGGCAGTTCTTC. This rearrangement joins TRBV5-1 to TRBJ2-1; a possible D gene is TRBD2 (5 bases). The CDR3 consists of 13 residues. The germline V gene encodes CDR1 SGHRS and CDR2 YFSETQ. V lost 0 bases to trimming and J lost 12 bases, with 13 bases between them.

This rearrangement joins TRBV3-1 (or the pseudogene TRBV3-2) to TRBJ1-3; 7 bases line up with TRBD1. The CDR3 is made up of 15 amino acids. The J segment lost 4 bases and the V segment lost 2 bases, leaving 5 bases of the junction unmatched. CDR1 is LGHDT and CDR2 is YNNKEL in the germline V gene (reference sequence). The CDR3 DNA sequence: TGTGCCAGCAGCCAATCGACAGGGCTCGGAAACACCATATATTTT. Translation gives CASSQSTGLGNTIYF.

CDR3 DNA sequence: TGTGCCAGCACCCTAGGAGTTCTGCCAGATACGCAGTATTTT. This codes for CASTLGVLPDTQYF. V usage is TRBV7-8 and J usage is TRBJ2-3; no definite D call. From germline, CDR1 is SGHVS and CDR2 FQNEAQ. The CDR3 is 14 residues long. V was trimmed by 7 bases and J by 4 bases, leaving 15 bases between them.

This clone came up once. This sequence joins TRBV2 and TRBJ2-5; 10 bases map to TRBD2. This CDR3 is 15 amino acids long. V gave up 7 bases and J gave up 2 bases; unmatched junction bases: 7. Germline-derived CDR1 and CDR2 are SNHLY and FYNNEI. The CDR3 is CASTVTSGYQETQYF. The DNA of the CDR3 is TGTGCCAGCACCGTGACTAGCGGGTATCAAGAGACCCAGTACTTC.

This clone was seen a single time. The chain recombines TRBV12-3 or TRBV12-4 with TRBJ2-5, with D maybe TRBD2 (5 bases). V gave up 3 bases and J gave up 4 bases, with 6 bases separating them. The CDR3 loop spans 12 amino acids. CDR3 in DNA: TGTGCCAGCAGTTTTCGGGGAGAGACCCAGTACTTC. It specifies CASSFRGETQYF.

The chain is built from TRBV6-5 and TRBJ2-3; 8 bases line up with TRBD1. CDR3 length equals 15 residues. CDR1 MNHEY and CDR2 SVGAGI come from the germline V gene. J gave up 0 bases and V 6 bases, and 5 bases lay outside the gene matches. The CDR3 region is CASRVRDRSTDTQYF. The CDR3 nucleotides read TGTGCCAGCAGGGTCCGGGACAGGAGCACAGATACGCAGTATTTT.

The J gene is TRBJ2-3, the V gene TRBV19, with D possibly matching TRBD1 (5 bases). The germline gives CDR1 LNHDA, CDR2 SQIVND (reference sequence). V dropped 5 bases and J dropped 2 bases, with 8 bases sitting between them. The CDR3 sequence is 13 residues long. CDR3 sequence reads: CASSPGFTDTQYF. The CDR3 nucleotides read TGTGCCAGTAGTCCAGGGTTCACAGATACGCAGTATTTT.

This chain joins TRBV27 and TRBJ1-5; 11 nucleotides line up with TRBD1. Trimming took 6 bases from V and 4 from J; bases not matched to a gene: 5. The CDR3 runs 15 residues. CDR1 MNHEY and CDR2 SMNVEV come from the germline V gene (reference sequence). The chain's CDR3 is CASRYGTGGNQPQHF. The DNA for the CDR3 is TGTGCCAGCAGGTACGGGACAGGGGGGAATCAGCCCCAGCATTTT.

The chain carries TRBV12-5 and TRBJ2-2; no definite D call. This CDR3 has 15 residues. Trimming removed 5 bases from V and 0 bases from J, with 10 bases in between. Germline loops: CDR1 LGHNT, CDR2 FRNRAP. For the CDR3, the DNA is TGTGCTAGTGGTCTAGAAGAAGCGAACACCGGGGAGCTGTTTTTT. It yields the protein CASGLEEANTGELFF.

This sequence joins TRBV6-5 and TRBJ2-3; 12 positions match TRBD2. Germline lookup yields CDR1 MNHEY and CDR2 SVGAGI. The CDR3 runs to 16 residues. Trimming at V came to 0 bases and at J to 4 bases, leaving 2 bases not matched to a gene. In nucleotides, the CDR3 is TGTGCCAGCAGTTACTCGCTAGCGGGAGGGTCAGATACGCAGTATTTT. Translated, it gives CASSYSLAGGSDTQYF.

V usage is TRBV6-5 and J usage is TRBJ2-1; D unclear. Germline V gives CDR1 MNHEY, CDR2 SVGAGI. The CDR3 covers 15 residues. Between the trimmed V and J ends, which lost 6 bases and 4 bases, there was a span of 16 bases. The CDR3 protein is CASRALPSFYNEQFF. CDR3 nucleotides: TGTGCCAGCAGGGCCCTCCCCAGTTTTTACAATGAGCAGTTCTTC.

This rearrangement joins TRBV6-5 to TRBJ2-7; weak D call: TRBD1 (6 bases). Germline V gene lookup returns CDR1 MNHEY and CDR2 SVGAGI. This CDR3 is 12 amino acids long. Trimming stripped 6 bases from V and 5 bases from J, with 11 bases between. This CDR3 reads CASRNRVNEQYF. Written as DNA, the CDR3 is TGTGCCAGCAGAAACAGGGTAAACGAGCAGTACTTC.

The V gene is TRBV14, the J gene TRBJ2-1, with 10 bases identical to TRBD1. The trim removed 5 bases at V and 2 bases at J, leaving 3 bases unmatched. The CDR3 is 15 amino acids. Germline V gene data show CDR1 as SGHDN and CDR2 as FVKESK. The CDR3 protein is CASSIGQGAYNEQFF. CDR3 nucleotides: TGTGCCAGCAGCATCGGACAGGGGGCCTACAATGAGCAGTTCTTC.

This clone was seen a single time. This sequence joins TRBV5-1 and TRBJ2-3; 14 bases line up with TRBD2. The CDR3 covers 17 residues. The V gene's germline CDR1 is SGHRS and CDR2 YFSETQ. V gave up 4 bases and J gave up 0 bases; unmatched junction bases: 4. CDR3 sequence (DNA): TGCGCCAGCAGCCCGGGACTAGCGGGAGCTAGCACAGATACGCAGTATTTT. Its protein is CASSPGLAGASTDTQYF.

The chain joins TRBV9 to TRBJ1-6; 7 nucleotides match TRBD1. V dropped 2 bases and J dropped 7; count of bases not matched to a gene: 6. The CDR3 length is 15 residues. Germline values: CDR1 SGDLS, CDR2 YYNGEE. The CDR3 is CASSVRDRENSPLHF. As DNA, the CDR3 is TGTGCCAGCAGCGTTCGGGACAGAGAAAATTCACCCCTCCACTTT.